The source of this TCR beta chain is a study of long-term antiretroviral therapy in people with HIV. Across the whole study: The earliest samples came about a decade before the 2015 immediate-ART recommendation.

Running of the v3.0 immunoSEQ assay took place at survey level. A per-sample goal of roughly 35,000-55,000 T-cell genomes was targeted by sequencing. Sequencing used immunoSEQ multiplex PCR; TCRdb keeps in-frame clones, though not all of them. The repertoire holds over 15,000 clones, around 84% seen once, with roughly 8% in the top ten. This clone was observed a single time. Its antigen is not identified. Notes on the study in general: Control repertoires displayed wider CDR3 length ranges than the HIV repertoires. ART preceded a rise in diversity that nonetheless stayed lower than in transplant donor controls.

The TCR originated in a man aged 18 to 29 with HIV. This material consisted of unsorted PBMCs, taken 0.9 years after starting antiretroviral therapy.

CDR3 sequence: CASSLGQGTTEAFF. CDR3 DNA: TGTGCCAGCAGCCTAGGACAGGGGACCACTGAAGCTTTCTTT. The rearrangement uses TRBV7-6 and TRBJ1-1; 9 bases are shared with TRBD1. V gave up 5 bases and J gave up 4 bases; unmatched junction bases: 5. Germline CDR1 SGHVS, CDR2 FNYEAQ. The CDR3 spans 14 residues. Filled out from reference TRBV7-6 and TRBJ1-1, the complete variable domain reads GAGVSQSPRYKVTKRGQDVALRCDPISGHVSLYWYRQALGQGPEFLTYFNYEAQQDKSGLPNDRFSAERPEGSISTLTIQRTEQRDSAMYRCASSLGQGTTEAFFGQGTRLTVV.